These T cell receptor beta chains were read from a single sample in a study of blood T cell repertoires in COVID-19. This table comes from immunoSEQ multiplex PCR, and its TCRdb copy is limited to in-frame clones, with some not included. In the table there are about 400,000 clones, roughly 91% of which are singletons. The source material was peripheral blood. These receptors came from a woman aged 25-40 years with acute or convalescent COVID-19. The CDR3 runs from the conserved cysteine through the conserved F or W. D genes are given only for firm matches. A row's size may be missing; if present it is once, few, many or a size class.

V: TRBV5-4; size: NA; J: TRBJ2-5; D: NA; CDR3: CASSLARSRETQYF; DNA: TGTGCCAGCAGCTTGGCCAGGTCGAGAGAGACCCAGTACTTC
V: TRBV27; size: NA; J: TRBJ2-7; D: TRBD2; CDR3: CASSFTGTSAYEQYF; DNA: TGTGCCAGCAGTTTCACCGGGACTAGCGCCTACGAGCAGTACTTC
V: TRBV6-6; size: NA; J: TRBJ1-6; D: NA; CDR3: CASNPDTGSPLHF; DNA: TGTGCCAGCAACCCAGACACAGGGTCACCCCTCCACTTT
V: TRBV7-3; size: NA; J: TRBJ2-5; D: TRBD1; CDR3: CASSLTAGGSQETQYF; DNA: TGTGCCAGCAGCTTAACCGCAGGGGGCTCACAAGAGACCCAGTACTTC
V: TRBV18; size: NA; J: TRBJ2-3; D: NA; CDR3: CASSPAGAGDTQYF; DNA: TGTGCCAGCTCACCGGCAGGGGCGGGAGATACGCAGTATTTT
V: TRBV6-5; size: NA; J: TRBJ1-5; D: TRBD1; CDR3: CASNRQGKNQPQHF; DNA: TGTGCCAGCAATCGACAGGGTAAGAATCAGCCCCAGCATTTT
V: TRBV14; size: NA; J: TRBJ1-1; D: TRBD1; CDR3: CASSLIGYRGMAFF; DNA: TGTGCCAGCAGCCTGATAGGGTACAGGGGTATGGCTTTCTTT
V: TRBV7-3; size: NA; J: TRBJ2-1; D: NA; CDR3: CASGLVGGDNEQFF; DNA: TGTGCCAGCGGATTGGTAGGGGGGGACAATGAGCAGTTCTTC
V: TRBV9; size: NA; J: TRBJ2-5; D: TRBD2; CDR3: CASGATGASGNWETQYF; DNA: TGTGCCAGCGGAGCGACTGGGGCTAGCGGGAATTGGGAGACCCAGTACTTC
V: TRBV5-1; size: NA; J: TRBJ1-1; D: TRBD1; CDR3: CASSPGTGNTEAFF; DNA: TGCGCCAGCAGCCCGGGGACAGGGAACACTGAAGCTTTCTTT
V: TRBV11-2; size: NA; J: TRBJ1-1; D: TRBD1; CDR3: CASSFRDRALEAFF; DNA: TGTGCCAGCAGCTTCCGCGACAGGGCACTAGAAGCTTTCTTT
V: TRBV19; size: few; J: TRBJ2-1; D: NA; CDR3: CASRGQGRNEQFF; DNA: TGTGCCAGTAGAGGTCAGGGTCGCAATGAGCAGTTCTTC
V: TRBV5-1; size: NA; J: TRBJ2-7; D: NA; CDR3: CASSFPVYEQYF; DNA: TGCGCCAGCAGCTTCCCGGTGTACGAGCAGTACTTC
V: TRBV9; size: once; J: TRBJ1-3; D: NA; CDR3: CASSARGEGFRRNTIYF; DNA: TGTGCCAGCAGCGCGCGGGGGGAAGGCTTTAGAAGAAACACCATATATTTT
V: TRBV18; size: NA; J: TRBJ1-1; D: NA; CDR3: CASSPGPGETMNTEAFF; DNA: TGTGCCAGCTCACCAGGCCCCGGGGAAACAATGAACACTGAAGCTTTCTTT
V: TRBV5-1; size: NA; J: TRBJ2-1; D: TRBD2; CDR3: CASRKGLAGVYNEQFF; DNA: TGCGCCAGCAGAAAGGGACTAGCGGGGGTCTACAATGAGCAGTTCTTC
V: TRBV25-1; size: NA; J: TRBJ2-3; D: NA; CDR3: CASSEFGDTQYF; DNA: TGTGCCAGCAGTGAATTCGGGGATACGCAGTATTTT
V: TRBV5-1; size: NA; J: TRBJ2-5; D: NA; CDR3: CASSRSTGQRAKETQYF; DNA: TGCGCCAGCAGCCGAAGCACGGGACAACGGGCAAAAGAGACCCAGTACTTC
V: TRBV19; size: NA; J: TRBJ1-1; D: NA; CDR3: CASSIGVVSREAFF; DNA: TGTGCCAGCAGTATCGGGGTGGTGTCGCGTGAAGCTTTCTTT
V: TRBV29-1; size: NA; J: TRBJ2-1; D: TRBD1; CDR3: CSATGNEQFF; DNA: TGCAGCGCGACAGGGAATGAGCAGTTCTTC
V: TRBV7-8; size: NA; J: TRBJ1-4; D: NA; CDR3: CASSSSTAYNEKLFF; DNA: TGTGCCAGCAGCTCGTCGACAGCGTATAATGAAAAACTGTTTTTT
V: TRBV10-1; size: few; J: TRBJ1-6; D: NA; CDR3: CASSASGGNSPLHF; DNA: TGCGCCAGCAGTGCCAGTGGAGGGAATTCACCCCTCCACTTT
V: TRBV3-1/TRBV3-2; size: NA; J: TRBJ2-1; D: TRBD2; CDR3: CASSQRSAGGNEQFF; DNA: TGTGCCAGCAGCCAAAGGTCAGCGGGGGGGAATGAGCAGTTCTTC
V: TRBV27; size: NA; J: TRBJ2-7; D: NA; CDR3: CASSHRQASSYEQYF; DNA: TGTGCCAGCAGTCACCGACAGGCAAGCTCCTACGAGCAGTACTTC
V: TRBV2; size: once; J: TRBJ2-1; D: TRBD2; CDR3: CASSERAGGPLNEQFF; DNA: TGTGCCAGCAGTGAGCGAGCGGGGGGGCCGTTGAATGAGCAGTTCTTC
V: TRBV7-9; size: few; J: TRBJ1-5; D: TRBD1; CDR3: CASSSTSPGTGNNQPQHF; DNA: TGTGCCAGCAGCTCCACATCCCCCGGGACAGGGAACAATCAGCCCCAGCATTTT
V: TRBV7-2; size: NA; J: TRBJ2-3; D: TRBD1; CDR3: CASSLRDRGRTDTQYF; DNA: TGTGCCAGCAGCTTAAGGGACAGGGGGCGTACAGATACGCAGTATTTT
V: TRBV28; size: NA; J: TRBJ2-5; D: NA; CDR3: CASSLLGGGVQETQYF; DNA: TGTGCCAGCAGTTTATTGGGAGGGGGAGTACAAGAGACCCAGTACTTC
V: TRBV2; size: few; J: TRBJ1-5; D: TRBD1; CDR3: CASSGTGEHQPQHF; DNA: TGTGCCAGCAGTGGGACAGGGGAACATCAGCCCCAGCATTTT
V: TRBV27; size: NA; J: TRBJ2-3; D: NA; CDR3: CASRHSGLTTPDTQYF; DNA: TGTGCCAGCAGGCACTCAGGCCTCACGACACCAGATACGCAGTATTTT
V: TRBV12-3/TRBV12-4; size: NA; J: TRBJ1-2; D: NA; CDR3: CASTPGGLSGYTF; DNA: TGTGCCAGCACCCCCGGGGGTCTAAGTGGCTACACCTTC
V: TRBV5-4; size: NA; J: TRBJ1-2; D: NA; CDR3: CASSPSYGYTF; DNA: TGTGCCAGCAGCCCTTCCTATGGCTACACCTTC
V: TRBV11-2; size: NA; J: TRBJ2-1; D: NA; CDR3: CASSLSLRWEGDRNEQFF; DNA: TGTGCCAGCAGCCTCTCGCTACGCTGGGAGGGGGATAGAAATGAGCAGTTCTTC
V: TRBV21-1; size: NA; J: TRBJ1-1; D: NA; CDR3: CASSTPELNTEAFF; DNA: TGTGCCAGCAGCACCCCAGAATTGAACACTGAAGCTTTCTTT
V: TRBV5-1; size: few; J: TRBJ2-5; D: TRBD1; CDR3: CASSERDRRYQETQYF; DNA: TGCGCCAGCAGCGAAAGGGACAGGCGGTACCAAGAGACCCAGTACTTC
V: TRBV29-1; size: NA; J: TRBJ1-1; D: TRBD1; CDR3: CSVSGGQNTEAFF; DNA: TGCAGCGTCTCAGGGGGGCAGAACACTGAAGCTTTCTTT
V: TRBV4-2; size: NA; J: TRBJ1-2; D: NA; CDR3: CASSQDAGTHYGYTF; DNA: TGTGCCAGCAGCCAAGATGCCGGGACACACTATGGCTACACCTTC
V: TRBV2; size: once; J: TRBJ1-5; D: TRBD1; CDR3: CASSGGAGGGNQPQHF; DNA: TGTGCCAGCAGTGGCGGGGCAGGGGGAGGCAATCAGCCCCAGCATTTT
V: TRBV10-2; size: few; J: TRBJ1-2; D: NA; CDR3: CASRLGGDYGYTF; DNA: TGCGCCAGCAGGTTGGGAGGGGACTATGGCTACACCTTC
V: TRBV9; size: NA; J: TRBJ2-3; D: TRBD2; CDR3: CASSVGPFGSGGTDTQYF; DNA: TGTGCCAGCAGCGTAGGTCCGTTCGGGAGCGGGGGCACAGATACGCAGTATTTT
V: TRBV6-5; size: NA; J: TRBJ1-2; D: NA; CDR3: CASRRTDNYGYTF; DNA: TGTGCCAGCAGGCGAACAGATAACTATGGCTACACCTTC
V: TRBV6-5; size: few; J: TRBJ2-7; D: NA; CDR3: CASSYSDSSYEQYF; DNA: TGTGCCAGCAGTTACTCGGACAGCTCCTACGAGCAGTACTTC
V: TRBV2; size: NA; J: TRBJ2-5; D: NA; CDR3: CASKVESYAETQYF; DNA: TGTGCCAGCAAGGTGGAGAGTTATGCGGAGACCCAGTACTTC
V: TRBV7-2; size: NA; J: TRBJ1-5; D: TRBD1; CDR3: CASGTGVNQPQHF; DNA: TGTGCCAGCGGAACAGGGGTCAATCAGCCCCAGCATTTT
V: TRBV5-1; size: NA; J: TRBJ2-1; D: NA; CDR3: CASHECGGAPFNEQFF; DNA: TGCGCCAGCCACGAATGTGGGGGGGCCCCTTTTAATGAGCAGTTCTTC